This entry is about one T cell receptor (beta chain). Its antigen is currently unknown. V lost 5 bases and J lost 5, with 13 bases in between. This CDR3 spans 14 amino acids. CDR1 and CDR2 from the germline V gene are MDHEN and SYDVKM. Repertoires were generated with immunoSEQ multiplex PCR, while TCRdb's copy carries only in-frame clones and drops some. Of about 180,000 clones listed, 85% to 95% are singletons. This entry is derived from a study of T cell responses to AZD1222 COVID-19 vaccine. For the study at large: Combined were second doses at about 4 or about 12 weeks.

Regarding the study as a whole: Two AZD1222 doses significantly raised spike-specific TCR breadth and depth over controls. Nearly half of spike-specific TCRs reportedly target variant regions that are unmutated in the B.1.351 and B.1.1.7 variants.

The sequences come from peripheral blood, collected on day 0 of AZD1222 vaccination. The chain links TRBV28 to TRBJ2-1, with a tentative D call TRBD1 (5 bases). The clonotype originates from an adult in good health. The CDR3 region is CASSTGQGHNEQFF. The CDR3 region has the DNA TGTGCCAGCAGTACAGGACAAGGCCACAATGAGCAGTTCTTC. The variable domain in full, with the rest retrieved from reference TRBV28 and TRBJ2-1, is DVKVTQSSRYLVKRTGEKVFLECVQDMDHENMFWYRQDPGLGLRLIYFSYDVKMKEKGDIPEGYSVSREKKERFSLILESASTNQTSMYLCASSTGQGHNEQFFGPGTRLTVL.